A single sample gave rise to the 11 T cell receptor beta chains below, sequenced in a study of cytomegalovirus exposure and HLA in healthy donors. PCR amplification relied on 60 Vbeta primers (plus 13 Jbeta primers). The assay was immunoSEQ multiplex PCR, and TCRdb's table has in-frame clones only and misses some. The sample holds about 130,000 clones, over 80% seen once. What was sequenced was PBMCs. These receptors were obtained from a man younger than 35 in good health and CMV-seropositive.

The gene calls are TRBV2 and TRBJ2-2; D is unclear. The CDR3 has 12 amino acids. V was clipped by 3 bases and J by 5 bases, with 4 bases between them. The germline V gene encodes CDR1 SNHLY and CDR2 FYNNEI. The CDR3 nucleotides are TGTGCCAGCAGTGACTTTACCGGGGAGCTGTTTTTT. Residues: CASSDFTGELFF.

The chain uses TRBV19 and TRBJ1-3, with D uncertain. CDR1 and CDR2 from the germline V gene are LNHDA and SQIVND (reference sequence). V lost 5 bases and J lost 5, with 10 bases in between. The CDR3 is 13 residues long. The CDR3 protein is CASSLGLRNTIYF. CDR3 in DNA: TGTGCCAGTAGTTTAGGACTGCGAAACACCATATATTTT.

The chain carries TRBV27 and TRBJ2-2, with D possibly matching TRBD2 (6 bases). V was clipped by 7 bases and J by 6 bases, with 18 bases between them. The CDR3 totals 15 residues. Germline assignment: CDR1 MNHEY and CDR2 SMNVEV (reference sequence). The CDR3 is CASTEWGVDPGELFF. CDR3 nucleotide sequence: TGTGCCAGCACAGAGTGGGGGGTCGATCCCGGGGAGCTGTTTTTT.

The gene calls are TRBV7-9 and TRBJ1-5; 10 bases are shared with TRBD1. V lost 5 bases to trimming and J lost 4 bases; unmatched junction nucleotides: 5. The CDR3 runs to 15 residues. Germline CDR1 reads SEHNR; CDR2 reads FQNEAQ (reference sequence). CDR3 sequence reads: CASSPGTGVNQPQHF. In DNA form, the CDR3 reads TGTGCCAGCAGCCCCGGGACAGGGGTTAATCAGCCCCAGCATTTT.

The chain has TRBV7-9 and TRBJ2-3; TRBD1 aligns across 7 bases. The V gene's germline CDR1 is SEHNR and CDR2 FQNEAQ (reference sequence). This CDR3 is 14 amino acids long. J lost 5 bases, V lost 4 bases, and 6 bases had no gene match. CDR3 DNA: TGTGCCAGCAGCTCGACAGGGAATGGAGATACGCAGTATTTT. Its translation is CASSSTGNGDTQYF.

The chain couples TRBV19 to TRBJ2-7, with a possible D match to TRBD1 (6 bases). Germline-derived CDR1 and CDR2 are LNHDA and SQIVND (reference sequence). This CDR3 has 15 amino acids. V was pared by 4 bases and J by 1 base, with 14 bases between. DNA for the CDR3: TGTGCCAGTAGTAGTCCGGGACAACCATCCTACGAGCAGTACTTC. Amino acid sequence: CASSSPGQPSYEQYF.

The chain carries TRBV6-5 and TRBJ1-6; the D is unclear. V lost 7 bases, J lost 7 bases, and 11 bases lay in between. This CDR3 contains 13 residues. Germline CDR1 reads MNHEY; CDR2 reads SVGAGI. The CDR3 DNA sequence: TGTGCCAGCACCCTACAGAGAAATTCACCCCTCCACTTT. Protein product: CASTLQRNSPLHF.

As to this clone: Germline is not matched at one junction end, which may reflect a read error. This chain uses TRBV19 with TRBJ2-7; D is possibly TRBD2 (6 bases). This CDR3 has 12 residues. Germline V CDR1 and CDR2: LNHDA, SQIVND (reference sequence). The CDR3 sequence: CVSSKEGYEQYF. The CDR3 nucleotides read TGTGTCAGTAGTAAGGAGGGCTACGAGCAGTACTTC.

This sequence joins TRBV6-6 and TRBJ1-1; 10 nucleotides agree with TRBD1. The junction had 4 bases not matched to a gene; V was cut back by 5 bases and J by 4 bases. Germline loops: CDR1 MNHNY, CDR2 SVGAGI (reference sequence). The CDR3 covers 14 residues. The CDR3 DNA sequence: TGTGCCAGCAGTCCTGGACAGGGGGGCACTGAAGCTTTCTTT. Its translation: CASSPGQGGTEAFF.

This clone was seen a handful of times. The chain combines TRBV7-9 with TRBJ2-5; 7 nucleotides line up with TRBD1. The trim removed 5 bases at V and 6 bases at J, leaving 12 bases unmatched. In germline, CDR1 is SEHNR, CDR2 FQNEAQ (reference sequence). This CDR3 has 15 residues. Here the CDR3 reads CASSPPQGNLQTQYF. In DNA form, the CDR3 reads TGTGCCAGCAGCCCACCACAGGGGAACTTGCAGACCCAGTACTTC.

The rearrangement links TRBV6-1 to TRBJ1-5; D may be TRBD1 (6 bases). CDR1 is MNHNS and CDR2 is SASEGT in the germline V gene. V gave up 3 bases and J gave up 6 bases, with 12 bases separating them. The CDR3 consists of 14 residues. CDR3 nucleotides: TGTGCCAGCAGTGACGGGGGAGGGGGTCAGCCCCAGCATTTT. Residues: CASSDGGGGQPQHF.